This T cell receptor beta chain was captured in a study of blood T cell repertoires in COVID-19. Measured with immunoSEQ multiplex PCR; TCRdb has only the in-frame clones, and not every one. The table has some 200,000 clones, 80% to 90% seen once; the top ten hold more than 1.2%. Germline-derived CDR1 and CDR2 are SEHNR and FQNEAQ (reference sequence). The CDR3 runs to 13 residues. V shed 5 bases and J shed 4 bases, with 10 bases lying between them. This receptor was identified in a woman aged 40 to 50 who had recovered from COVID-19. V is TRBV7-9 and J is TRBJ2-3, with D possibly TRBD1 on 6 matching bases. The material sequenced was peripheral blood. The CDR3 bases are TGTGCCAGCAGCCCACAGGGTCCAGATACGCAGTATTTT. Translating gives CASSPQGPDTQYF.